The clone carrying this T cell receptor (beta chain) was seen many times. This sample is part of a study of T cells in Graves' hyperthyroidism and ophthalmopathy. This CDR3 is 12 amino acids long. Germline CDR1 is SNHLY and CDR2 is FYNNEI. V shed 5 bases and J shed 5 bases, with 9 bases lying between them. TCR beta CDR3 regions were amplified from RNA transcripts. HTBI primers were employed in a first-round RT-PCR of the TCR CDR3. TCRdb reanalysed the multiplex PCR reads using MiXCR and keeps one entry per CDR3 protein. The sample lists approximately 620,000 distinct CDR3 sequences, about 16% seen once, with less than 3.5% in the top ten.

Sequenced input: blood. This TCR was recovered from a woman in her thirties or forties with Graves' ophthalmopathy. This chain links TRBV2 with TRBJ2-5; the D is unclear. CDR3 in amino acids: CASSWTRETQYF. The DNA for the CDR3 is TGTGCCAGCAGTTGGACGCGGGAGACCCAGTACTTC.